This T cell receptor beta chain was sequenced during a study of T cells in Graves' hyperthyroidism and ophthalmopathy. Study-level background: Peripheral blood was collected at initial diagnosis, before any treatment.

This clonotype was picked up many times. Amplified TCR beta CDR3 regions derived from RNA transcripts. RT-PCR in the first round (using the HTBI primer set) targeted the TCR CDR3. A single record per CDR3 protein comes from TCRdb applying MiXCR to the multiplex PCR reads. The repertoire holds about 520,000 distinct CDR3 sequences, approximately 24% seen once, with 11% in the top ten. Germline values: CDR1 SGHTA, CDR2 FQGNSA. This CDR3 is built from 15 residues. Losses at the gene ends were 5 bases for V and 5 bases for J; bases not matched to a gene: 9. Uncontrolled infection, other autoimmune disease, pregnancy or lactation excluded patients. On the basis of clinical symptoms, serum thyroxine and TRAb, thyroid ultrasound and orbital computed tomography, diagnoses were made.

This TCR derives from a woman aged 30 to 39 with Graves' ophthalmopathy. What was sequenced was blood. The V and J genes are TRBV7-2 and TRBJ2-5, with 9 bases lining up with TRBD1. The CDR3 DNA reads TGTGCCAGCAGCCCCGGGACAGGGAGACGGGAGACCCAGTACTTC. This sequence encodes CASSPGTGRRETQYF.